This is a list of T cell receptor beta chains from one sample in a study of T cells in Graves' hyperthyroidism and ophthalmopathy. TCRdb itself ran the multiplex PCR reads through MiXCR, one entry per CDR3 protein. The data show 500,000 to 800,000 distinct CDR3 sequences, about 45% seen once. Sequenced sample: peripheral blood or thyroid tissue (not recorded which). All receptors derive from an adult man with Graves' disease, either hyperthyroidism or ophthalmopathy (not recorded which). The CDR3 runs from the conserved cysteine through the conserved F or W. The D gene is left open where the match is weak. Where a row states a size, it is once, few, many or the class of an expanded clone; other rows omit it.

D	V	J	size	CDR3	DNA
-	TRBV7-2	TRBJ1-1	-	CASSLVRGRDTEAFF	TGTGCCAGCAGCTTAGTCAGGGGACGGGACACTGAAGCTTTCTTT
TRBD1	TRBV2	TRBJ1-5	-	CASSEFSAGQGYSNQPQHF	TGTGCCAGCAGTGAATTCTCCGCGGGACAGGGCTATAGCAATCAGCCCCAGCATTTT
-	TRBV12-3/TRBV12-4	TRBJ2-5	few	CASEGSGRGETQYF	TGTGCCAGCGAAGGGTCGGGGCGGGGAGAGACCCAGTACTTC
TRBD2	TRBV20-1	TRBJ2-5	many	CSARSASGRAGAETQYF	TGCAGTGCTAGATCGGCTAGCGGGAGGGCCGGCGCAGAGACCCAGTACTTC
TRBD2	TRBV9	TRBJ2-5	few	CASSVYGGLGETQYF	TGTGCCAGCAGCGTATACGGGGGACTAGGAGAGACCCAGTACTTC
-	TRBV29-1	TRBJ2-2	many	CSVPGTANTGELFF	TGCAGCGTTCCCGGGACGGCGAACACCGGGGAGCTGTTTTTT
-	TRBV2	TRBJ2-5	-	CASSEGQGMSETQYF	TGTGCCAGCAGTGAGGGCCAGGGGATGTCGGAGACCCAGTACTTC
-	TRBV7-8	TRBJ2-7	-	CASSLRPFRLAGQEYEQYF	TGTGCCAGCAGCTTAAGGCCCTTCCGGCTAGCGGGACAGGAGTACGAGCAGTACTTC
-	TRBV25-1	TRBJ1-5	many	CASTGGPLNQPQHF	TGTGCCAGCACGGGGGGCCCCCTCAATCAGCCCCAGCATTTT
TRBD1	TRBV10-3	TRBJ1-3	-	CAIRPTGGVNTIYF	TGTGCCATCAGACCGACAGGGGGTGTAAACACCATATATTTT
-	TRBV20-1	TRBJ1-5	-	CSAEDGINQPQHF	TGCAGTGCTGAGGACGGGATCAATCAGCCCCAGCATTTT
-	TRBV14	TRBJ2-7	few	CASSQDPLRQDSGYEQYF	TGTGCCAGCAGCCAAGATCCCCTACGGCAGGATTCGGGCTACGAGCAGTACTTC
TRBD1	TRBV20-1	TRBJ1-1	-	CSASTGGAFTEAFF	TGCAGTGCGAGTACAGGGGGCGCATTCACTGAAGCTTTCTTT
-	TRBV2	TRBJ1-2	-	CASRRPSYGYTF	TGTGCCAGTCGGCGGCCCAGCTATGGCTACACCTTC
TRBD1	TRBV20-1	TRBJ1-5	few	CSAGQEKDQPQHF	TGCAGTGCCGGACAGGAGAAAGATCAGCCCCAGCATTTT
TRBD1	TRBV7-2	TRBJ2-5	-	CASSSGTDAQETQYF	TGTGCCAGCAGCTCCGGGACAGACGCTCAAGAGACCCAGTACTTC
TRBD2	TRBV7-9	TRBJ2-5	-	CASSRPTSGSGRETQYF	TGTGCCAGCAGCCGGCCGACTAGCGGGAGTGGCAGAGAGACCCAGTACTTC
-	TRBV7-8	TRBJ1-6	-	CASSHGTADNSPLHF	TGTGCCAGCAGCCACGGGACCGCCGATAATTCACCCCTCCACTTT
-	TRBV12-3/TRBV12-4	TRBJ1-5	-	CASSRDRSYQPQHF	TGTGCCAGCAGCCGCGACAGGTCCTATCAGCCCCAGCATTTT
TRBD2	TRBV7-2	TRBJ2-6	-	CASSRLLAGVSGANVLTF	TGCGCCAGCAGCCGATTACTAGCGGGAGTTTCTGGGGCCAACGTCCTGACTTTC
TRBD1	TRBV14	TRBJ1-1	-	CASSEQGADEASF	TGTGCCAGCAGCGAACAGGGGGCTGATGAAGCTTCCTTT
-	TRBV20-1	TRBJ1-2	-	CSAGSGPNYGYTF	TGCAGTGCTGGCAGTGGACCGAACTATGGCTACACCTTC
-	TRBV6-1	TRBJ2-6	-	CASSRGRGAGANVLTF	TGTGCCAGCAGTCGAGGGAGGGGGGCTGGGGCCAACGTCCTGACTTTC
TRBD2	TRBV24-1	TRBJ2-7	many	CATSAMGTSGSYEQYF	TGTGCCACCAGTGCTATGGGGACTAGCGGCTCCTACGAGCAGTACTTC
TRBD1	TRBV12-3/TRBV12-4	TRBJ1-5	-	CASSLALGGQGSNQPQHF	TGTGCCAGCAGTTTAGCGCTTGGGGGACAGGGTAGCAATCAGCCCCAGCATTTT
TRBD1	TRBV7-9	TRBJ2-7	-	CASSLNRDRGDYEQYF	TGTGCCAGCAGCTTAAACCGGGACAGGGGGGACTACGAGCAGTACTTC
TRBD2	TRBV10-3	TRBJ2-7	few	CASTGASGFYEQYF	TGTGCCAGCACGGGAGCTAGCGGGTTCTACGAGCAGTACTTC
-	TRBV19	TRBJ1-2	-	CASTWTAFNTF	TGTGCCAGCACGTGGACAGCGTTTAACACCTTC
TRBD1	TRBV5-5	TRBJ2-5	-	CASSSGQGTTQETQYF	TGCGCCAGCAGCTCGGGACAGGGGACGACCCAAGAGACCCAGTACTTC
TRBD1	TRBV19	TRBJ1-2	-	CASSTRDSPSNYGYTF	TGTGCCAGTAGTACCCGGGACAGTCCTTCGAACTATGGCTACACCTTC
-	TRBV7-7	TRBJ1-1	few	CASSPRQAYMNTEAFF	TGTGCTAGCAGCCCTCGACAGGCTTACATGAACACTGAAGCTTTCTTT
-	TRBV7-9	TRBJ1-1	once	CASSLGVTLGKNTEAFF	TGTGCCAGCAGCTTAGGGGTAACCCTTGGGAAAAACACTGAAGCTTTCTTT
TRBD1	TRBV7-9	TRBJ1-6	-	CASSCDRVVNSPLHF	TGCGCCAGCAGCTGCGACAGGGTAGTGAATTCACCCCTCCACTTT
TRBD1	TRBV7-8	TRBJ1-5	-	CAGSGQGANQPQHF	TGTGCCGGCTCTGGACAGGGAGCCAATCAGCCCCAGCATTTT
-	TRBV7-8	TRBJ1-2	few	CASTPVRGYGYTF	TGTGCCAGCACCCCGGTCAGGGGTTATGGCTACACCTTC
TRBD2	TRBV7-9	TRBJ2-3	-	CASSALAGSTDTQYF	TGTGCCAGCAGCGCACTAGCGGGAAGCACAGATACGCAGTATTTT
-	TRBV29-1	TRBJ1-2	once	CSVEIETGGNYGYTF	TGCAGCGTTGAGATTGAGACAGGAGGCAACTATGGCTACACCTTC
TRBD1	TRBV5-1	TRBJ1-1	-	CASSLAATGAMNTEAFF	TGCGCCAGCAGCTTGGCTGCGACAGGGGCGATGAACACTGAAGCTTTCTTT
TRBD2	TRBV7-6	TRBJ2-6	-	CASSLGGDSGANVLTF	TGTGCCAGCAGCTTGGGGGGGGACTCTGGGGCCAACGTCCTGACTTTC
TRBD1	TRBV2	TRBJ1-6	-	CASADRPGNSPLHF	TGTGCCAGCGCGGACAGGCCGGGAAATTCACCCCTCCACTTT
-	TRBV7-2	TRBJ2-2	-	CASSQDRTVTGELFF	TGCGCCAGCAGCCAAGATAGGACAGTCACCGGGGAGCTGTTTTTT
-	TRBV19	TRBJ1-2	-	CASSIEGSRGYTF	TGTGCCAGTAGTATAGAAGGTAGCCGAGGCTACACCTTC
-	TRBV5-4	TRBJ2-7	-	CASSDRAGGSEQYF	TGTGCCAGCAGCGACAGGGCCGGGGGGTCCGAGCAGTACTTC
-	TRBV25-1	TRBJ1-3	-	CASSTTTGTSGNTIYF	TGTGCCAGCAGTACCACGACAGGAACCTCTGGAAACACCATATATTTT
-	TRBV7-9	TRBJ1-4	many	CASTPGATNEKLFF	TGTGCCAGCACCCCGGGTGCAACTAATGAAAAACTGTTTTTT